Here is one T cell receptor beta chain with its context. The protocol was immunoSEQ multiplex PCR, while the TCRdb copy is restricted to in-frame clones and leaves out a portion. The table lists 450,000 to 650,000 clones, just over 75% of them singletons. Germline V gene sequence: CDR1 MGHRA, CDR2 YSYEKL. The V segment lost 0 bases and the J segment 7 bases; nucleotides outside the gene matches: 4. This CDR3 region has 17 residues. The data were obtained in a study of shared clonotypes between healthy human individuals. The clonotype was recovered from a middle-aged woman in good health. Some clones in this sample may be carry-over from other donors' samples. The sequenced sample consisted of PBMCs. V is TRBV4-1 and J is TRBJ2-1; 15 bases align to TRBD2. The CDR3 reads CASSQEPGLAGGNEQFF. The CDR3 nucleotides read TGCGCCAGCAGCCAAGAACCCGGACTAGCGGGAGGGAATGAGCAGTTCTTC.